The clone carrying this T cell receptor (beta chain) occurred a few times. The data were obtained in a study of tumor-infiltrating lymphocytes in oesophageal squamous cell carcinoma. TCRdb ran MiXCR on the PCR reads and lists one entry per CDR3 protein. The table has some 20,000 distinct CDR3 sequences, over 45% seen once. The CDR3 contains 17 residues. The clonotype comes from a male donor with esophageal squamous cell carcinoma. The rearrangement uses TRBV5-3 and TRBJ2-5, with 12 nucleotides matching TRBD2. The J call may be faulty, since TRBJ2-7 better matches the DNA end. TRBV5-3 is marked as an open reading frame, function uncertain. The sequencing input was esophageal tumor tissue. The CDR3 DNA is TGTGCCAGCAAAAGGACTAGCGGGACCACGGGACCTAACGAGCAGTACTTC. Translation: CASKRTSGTTGPNEQYF.